This passage covers 2 T cell receptor beta chains from one sample sequenced in a study of CD8 T cells in Susac syndrome. RNA amounts of about 0.5 to 1 ug underwent reverse transcription with random hexamers. From the immunoSEQ multiplex PCR reads, TCRdb called clonotypes with MiXCR, one entry per CDR3 protein. The table records roughly 220,000 distinct CDR3 sequences, around 93% of them present only once. Sample: CD4+ T cells from PBMCs. These TCRs come from a human donor with Susac syndrome.

CDR3 loop: CAWSVPVPGGDEKLFF. The CDR3 DNA reads TGTGCCTGGAGCGTTCCCGTTCCGGGGGGTGATGAAAAACTGTTTTTT. The genes are TRBV30 and TRBJ1-4; a weak D match, TRBD1 (5 bases). There are 16 residues in the CDR3. Trimming stripped 3 bases from V and 6 bases from J, with 20 bases between. CDR1 and CDR2 (germline): GTSNPN, SVGIG (reference sequence).

The rearrangement joins TRBV9 to TRBJ2-3; D call uncertain. Trimming stripped 3 bases from V and 1 base from J, with 12 bases between. Germline CDR1 reads SGDLS; CDR2 reads YYNGEE. The CDR3 extends over 15 amino acids. CDR3 region: CASSGSPGGTDTQYF. CDR3 DNA: TGTGCCAGCAGCGGGTCTCCTGGTGGCACAGATACGCAGTATTTT.